This TCR beta chain appears in the sequencing data of a study of blood T cell repertoires in COVID-19. On the study more broadly: Sites across the United States, Italy and Spain contributed samples from acute and convalescent COVID-19.

One Seattle source followed patients from active infection through their disease course. In the study's own analysis: Quantification of nucleated cells was approximated via reference gene primer amplification. Using immunoSEQ multiplex PCR, the repertoire was profiled, and TCRdb retains in-frame clones only, with some absent. V, J and clone size reflect that table, while D and trimming were determined from the DNA. Here the sample spans over 150,000 clones, over 80% being singletons. The germline V and J ends were trimmed by 3 bases and 0 bases, with 12 bases remaining between them. The CDR3 extends over 16 amino acids. The germline CDR1 and CDR2 sequences are ENHRY and SYGVKD.

This TCR came from a woman aged 40 to 50 with COVID-19, enrolled during active disease. The sample was peripheral blood. This chain joins TRBV10-3 and TRBJ2-4; D possibly corresponds to TRBD2 (5 bases). CDR3 nucleotide sequence: TGTGCCATCAGTGAACTGGATGGACTAGCCAAAAACATTCAGTACTTC. Encoded protein: CAISELDGLAKNIQYF.